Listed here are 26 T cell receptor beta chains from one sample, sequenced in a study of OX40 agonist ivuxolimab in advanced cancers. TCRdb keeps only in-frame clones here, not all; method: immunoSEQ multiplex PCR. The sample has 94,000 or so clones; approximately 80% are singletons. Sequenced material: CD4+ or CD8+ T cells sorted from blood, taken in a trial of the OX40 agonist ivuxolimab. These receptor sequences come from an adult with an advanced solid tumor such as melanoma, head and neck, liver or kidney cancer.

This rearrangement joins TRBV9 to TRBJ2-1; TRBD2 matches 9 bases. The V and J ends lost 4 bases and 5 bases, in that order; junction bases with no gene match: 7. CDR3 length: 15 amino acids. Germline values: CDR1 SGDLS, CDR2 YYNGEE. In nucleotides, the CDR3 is TGTGCCAGCAGCCTCGCGGGGGGGCCGAACAATGAGCAGTTCTTC. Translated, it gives CASSLAGGPNNEQFF.

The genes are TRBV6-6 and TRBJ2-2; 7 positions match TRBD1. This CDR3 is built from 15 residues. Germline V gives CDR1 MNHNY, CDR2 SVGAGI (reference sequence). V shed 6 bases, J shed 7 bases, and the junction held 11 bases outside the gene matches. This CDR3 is CASSPDRVISGELFF. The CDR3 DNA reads TGTGCCAGCAGCCCCGACAGGGTGATTAGCGGGGAGCTGTTTTTT.

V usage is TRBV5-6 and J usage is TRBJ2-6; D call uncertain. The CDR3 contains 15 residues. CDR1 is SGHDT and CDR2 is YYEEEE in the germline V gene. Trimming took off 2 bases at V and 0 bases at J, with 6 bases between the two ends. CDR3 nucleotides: TGTGCCAGCAGCTTTACACCCTCTGGGGCCAACGTCCTGACTTTC. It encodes CASSFTPSGANVLTF.

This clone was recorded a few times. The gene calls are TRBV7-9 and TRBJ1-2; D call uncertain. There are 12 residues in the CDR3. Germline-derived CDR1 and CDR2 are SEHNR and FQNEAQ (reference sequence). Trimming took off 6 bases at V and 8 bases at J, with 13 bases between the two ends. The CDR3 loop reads CASRRGTSGYTF. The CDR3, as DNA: TGTGCCAGCAGACGCGGAACCTCCGGCTACACCTTC.

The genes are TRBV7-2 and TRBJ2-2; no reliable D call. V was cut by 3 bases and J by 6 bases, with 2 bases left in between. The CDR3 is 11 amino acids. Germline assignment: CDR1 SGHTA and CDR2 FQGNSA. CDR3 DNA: TGTGCCAGCAGCTTTGCCGGGGAGCTGTTTTTT. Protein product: CASSFAGELFF.

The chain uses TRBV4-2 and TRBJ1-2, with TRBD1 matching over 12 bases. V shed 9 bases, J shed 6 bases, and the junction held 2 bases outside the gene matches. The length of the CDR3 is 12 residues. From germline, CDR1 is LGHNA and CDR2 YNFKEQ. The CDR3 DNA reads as TGTGCCAGAGGGACAGGGGGCGATGGCTACACCTTC. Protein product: CARGTGGDGYTF.

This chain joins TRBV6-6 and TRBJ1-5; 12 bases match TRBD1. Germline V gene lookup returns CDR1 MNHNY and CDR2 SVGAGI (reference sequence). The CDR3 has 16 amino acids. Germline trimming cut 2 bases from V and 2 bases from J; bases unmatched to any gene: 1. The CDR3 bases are TGTGCCAGCAGTTACGGGACAGGGGGCGGCAATCAGCCCCAGCATTTT. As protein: CASSYGTGGGNQPQHF.

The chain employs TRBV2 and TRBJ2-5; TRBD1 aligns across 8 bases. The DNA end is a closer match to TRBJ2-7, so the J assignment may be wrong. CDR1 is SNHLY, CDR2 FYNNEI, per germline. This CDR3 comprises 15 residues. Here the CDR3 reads CASSDSRGRSHEQYF. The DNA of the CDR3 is TGTGCCAGCAGTGATTCCAGGGGGCGCAGCCACGAGCAGTACTTC.

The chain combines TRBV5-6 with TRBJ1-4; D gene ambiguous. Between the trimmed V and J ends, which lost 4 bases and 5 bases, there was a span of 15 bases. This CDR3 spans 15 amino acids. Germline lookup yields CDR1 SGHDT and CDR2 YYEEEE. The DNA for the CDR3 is TGTGCCAGCAGCCTGACCGGGGAAGGGAATGAAAAACTGTTTTTT. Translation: CASSLTGEGNEKLFF.

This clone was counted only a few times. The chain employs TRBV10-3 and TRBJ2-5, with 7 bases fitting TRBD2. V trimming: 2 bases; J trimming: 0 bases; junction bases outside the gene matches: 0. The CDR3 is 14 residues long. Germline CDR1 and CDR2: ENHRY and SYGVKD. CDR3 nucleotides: TGTGCCATCAGTGAGGGGGGGGACCAAGAGACCCAGTACTTC. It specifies CAISEGGDQETQYF.

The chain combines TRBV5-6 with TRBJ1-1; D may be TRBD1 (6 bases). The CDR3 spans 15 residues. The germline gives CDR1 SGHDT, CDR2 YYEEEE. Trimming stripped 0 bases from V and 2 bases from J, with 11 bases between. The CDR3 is CASSLVTGPNTEAFF. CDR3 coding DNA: TGTGCCAGCAGCTTGGTGACAGGTCCTAACACTGAAGCTTTCTTT.

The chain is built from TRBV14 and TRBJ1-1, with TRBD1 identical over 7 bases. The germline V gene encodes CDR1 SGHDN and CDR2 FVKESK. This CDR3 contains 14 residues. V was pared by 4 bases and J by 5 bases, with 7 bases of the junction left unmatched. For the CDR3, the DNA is TGTGCCAGCAGCCTGCTAGGGGGCCAGACTGAAGCTTTCTTT. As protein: CASSLLGGQTEAFF.

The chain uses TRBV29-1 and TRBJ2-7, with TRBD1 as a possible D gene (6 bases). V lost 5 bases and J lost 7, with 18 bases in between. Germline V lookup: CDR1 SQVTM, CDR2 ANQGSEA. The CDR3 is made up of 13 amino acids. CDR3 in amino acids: CSVLATGWGEQYF. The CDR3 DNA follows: TGCAGCGTTCTCGCGACAGGCTGGGGTGAGCAGTACTTC.

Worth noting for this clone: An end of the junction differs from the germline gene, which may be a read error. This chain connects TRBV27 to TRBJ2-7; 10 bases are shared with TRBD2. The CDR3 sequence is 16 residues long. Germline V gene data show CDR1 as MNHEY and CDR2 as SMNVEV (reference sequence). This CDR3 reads CASSYSSGRWKYEQHF. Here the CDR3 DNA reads TGTGCCAGCAGTTATTCTAGCGGGAGATGGAAATACGAGCAGCACTTC.

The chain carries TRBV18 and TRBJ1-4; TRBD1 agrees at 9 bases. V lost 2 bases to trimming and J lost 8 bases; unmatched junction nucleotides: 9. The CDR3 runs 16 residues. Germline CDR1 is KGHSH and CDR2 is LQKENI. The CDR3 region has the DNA TGTGCCAGCTCACCAACCTGGGACAGGGCGCGCGAAAAACTGTTTTTT. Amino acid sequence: CASSPTWDRAREKLFF.

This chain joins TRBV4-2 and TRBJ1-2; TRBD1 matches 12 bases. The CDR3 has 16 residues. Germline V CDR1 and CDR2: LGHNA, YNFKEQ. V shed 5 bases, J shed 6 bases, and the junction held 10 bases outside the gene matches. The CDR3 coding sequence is TGTGCCAGCAGCTTAGCGACGGGACAGGGGGCGAATGGCTACACCTTC. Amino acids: CASSLATGQGANGYTF.

CDR3 sequence (DNA): TGTGCCAGCAGCCCGAGGGGACTAGCGGGATCCGGGGAGCTGTTTTTT. Protein sequence: CASSPRGLAGSGELFF. V usage is TRBV11-3 and J usage is TRBJ2-2, with 13 bases that match TRBD2. This CDR3 is built from 16 residues. CDR1 is SGHNT, CDR2 YENEEA, per germline. The V gene end was trimmed by 5 bases and the J gene end by 6 bases; junction bases not matched to a gene: 6.

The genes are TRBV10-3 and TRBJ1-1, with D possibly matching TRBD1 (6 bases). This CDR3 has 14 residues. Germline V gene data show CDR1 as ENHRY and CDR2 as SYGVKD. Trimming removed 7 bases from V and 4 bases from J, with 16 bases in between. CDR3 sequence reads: CAIKSSGVGTEAFF. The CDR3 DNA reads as TGTGCCATCAAGAGCTCAGGGGTGGGCACTGAAGCTTTCTTT.

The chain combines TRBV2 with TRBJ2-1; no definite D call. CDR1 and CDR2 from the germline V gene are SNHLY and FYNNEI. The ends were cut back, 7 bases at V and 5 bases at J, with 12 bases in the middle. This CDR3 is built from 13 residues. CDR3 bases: TGTGCCAGCAAGGTGGGAAGTAACAATGAGCAGTTCTTC. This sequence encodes CASKVGSNNEQFF.

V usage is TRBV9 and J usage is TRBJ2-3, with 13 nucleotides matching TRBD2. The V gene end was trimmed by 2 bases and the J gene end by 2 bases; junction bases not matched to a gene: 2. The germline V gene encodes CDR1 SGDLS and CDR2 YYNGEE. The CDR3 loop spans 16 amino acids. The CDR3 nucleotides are TGTGCCAGCAGCGTCGGACTAGCGGGGGACACAGATACGCAGTATTTT. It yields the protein CASSVGLAGDTDTQYF. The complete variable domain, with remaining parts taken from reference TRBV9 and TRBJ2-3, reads DSGVTQTPKHLITATGQRVTLRCSPRSGDLSVYWYQQSLDQGLQFLIQYYNGEERAKGNILERFSAQQFPDLHSELNLSSLELGDSALYFCASSVGLAGDTDTQYFGPGTRLTVL.

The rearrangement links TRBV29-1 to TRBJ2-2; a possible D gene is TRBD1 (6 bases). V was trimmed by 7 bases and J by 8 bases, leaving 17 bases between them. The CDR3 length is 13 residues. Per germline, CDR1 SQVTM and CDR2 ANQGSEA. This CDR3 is CSARTVSGGELFF. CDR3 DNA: TGCAGCGCTAGGACAGTCTCGGGAGGGGAGCTGTTTTTT.

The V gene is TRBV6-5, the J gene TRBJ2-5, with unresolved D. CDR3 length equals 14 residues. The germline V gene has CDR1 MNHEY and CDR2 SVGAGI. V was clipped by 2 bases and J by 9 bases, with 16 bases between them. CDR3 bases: TGTGCCAGCAGTTACGTCCAGAGTAAAGGGCCCCAGTACTTC. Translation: CASSYVQSKGPQYF.

The CDR3 DNA sequence: TGTGCCAGCAGCATTGGGACTAGCGGGACGTACGAGCAGTACTTC. Protein product: CASSIGTSGTYEQYF. The chain uses TRBV21-1 and TRBJ2-7; the table's D call of TRBD2 was not tested on the DNA. TRBV21-1 has pseudogene status. The CDR3 has 15 amino acids.

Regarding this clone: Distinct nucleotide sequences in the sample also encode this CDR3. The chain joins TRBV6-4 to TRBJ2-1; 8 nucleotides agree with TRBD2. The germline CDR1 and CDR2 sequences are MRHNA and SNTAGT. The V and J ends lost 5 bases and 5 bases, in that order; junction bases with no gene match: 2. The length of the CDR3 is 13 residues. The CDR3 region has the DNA TGTGCCAGCAGTACCGGGGGGGACAATGAGCAGTTCTTC. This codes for CASSTGGDNEQFF.

In DNA form, the CDR3 reads TGTGCCACCAGCAGAGAAATCCCTGGGGATGAGCAGTTCTTC. Its translation: CATSREIPGDEQFF. The chain combines TRBV15 with TRBJ2-1; D uncertain. Germline assignment: CDR1 LNHNV and CDR2 YYDKDF (reference sequence). CDR3 size: 14 residues. V dropped 0 bases and J dropped 8 bases, with 11 bases sitting between them.

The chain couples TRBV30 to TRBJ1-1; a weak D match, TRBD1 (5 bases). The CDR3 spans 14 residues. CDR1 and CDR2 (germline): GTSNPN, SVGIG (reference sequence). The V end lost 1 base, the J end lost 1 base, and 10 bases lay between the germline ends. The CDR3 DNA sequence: TGTGCCTGGAGTGCGGGGGGGAAGAACACTGAAGCTTTCTTT. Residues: CAWSAGGKNTEAFF. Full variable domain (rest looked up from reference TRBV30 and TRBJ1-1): SQTIHQWPATLVQPVGSPLSLECTVEGTSNPNLYWYRQAAGRGLQLLFYSVGIGQISSEVPQNLSASRPQDRQFILSSKKLLLSDSGFYLCAWSAGGKNTEAFFGQGTRLTVV.